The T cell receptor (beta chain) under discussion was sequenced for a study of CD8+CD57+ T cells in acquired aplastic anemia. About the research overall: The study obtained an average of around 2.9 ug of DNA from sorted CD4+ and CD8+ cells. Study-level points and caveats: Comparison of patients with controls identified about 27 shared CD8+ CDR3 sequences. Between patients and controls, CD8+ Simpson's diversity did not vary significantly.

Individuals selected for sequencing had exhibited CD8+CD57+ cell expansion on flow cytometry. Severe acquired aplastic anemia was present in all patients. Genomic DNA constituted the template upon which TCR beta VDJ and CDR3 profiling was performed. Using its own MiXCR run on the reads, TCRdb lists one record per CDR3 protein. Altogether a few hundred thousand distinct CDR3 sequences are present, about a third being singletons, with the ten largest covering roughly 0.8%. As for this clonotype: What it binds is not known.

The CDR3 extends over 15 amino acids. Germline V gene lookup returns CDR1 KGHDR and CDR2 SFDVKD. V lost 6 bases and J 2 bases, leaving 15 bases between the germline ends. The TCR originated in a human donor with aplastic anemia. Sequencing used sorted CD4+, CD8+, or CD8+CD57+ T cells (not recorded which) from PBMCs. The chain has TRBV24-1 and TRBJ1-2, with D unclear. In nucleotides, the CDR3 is TGTGCCACCAGTAGTATCGGTACGGAGAACTATGGCTACACCTTC. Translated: CATSSIGTENYGYTF.